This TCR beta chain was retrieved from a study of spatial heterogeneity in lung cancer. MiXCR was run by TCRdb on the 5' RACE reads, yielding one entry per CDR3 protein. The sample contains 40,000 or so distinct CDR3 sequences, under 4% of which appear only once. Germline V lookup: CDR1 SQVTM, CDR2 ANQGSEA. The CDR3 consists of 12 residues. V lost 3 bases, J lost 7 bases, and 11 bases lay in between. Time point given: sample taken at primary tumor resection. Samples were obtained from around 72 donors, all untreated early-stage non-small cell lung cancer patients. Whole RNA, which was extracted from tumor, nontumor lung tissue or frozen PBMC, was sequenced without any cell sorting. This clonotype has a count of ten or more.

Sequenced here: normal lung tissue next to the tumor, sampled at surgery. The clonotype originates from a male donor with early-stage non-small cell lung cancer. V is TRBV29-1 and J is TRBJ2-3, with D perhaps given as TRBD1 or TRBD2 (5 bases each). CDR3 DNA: TGCAGCGTTGAGGGGGTGGTGAATACGCAGTATTTT. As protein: CSVEGVVNTQYF.